This T cell receptor (beta chain) is drawn from a study of cytomegalovirus exposure and HLA in healthy donors. Study details: The platform used for the roughly 130 validation repertoires matched that of the roughly 700 first-cohort repertoires, a later analysis reported. Broader study findings: The study recorded 150 to 200 TCR beta chains that were cytomegalovirus-associated. First-cohort TCR clusters were later found to tend to co-occur in the 120 validation repertoires.

The donors formed part of the roughly 120-subject validation cohort, distinct from the roughly 670-subject first cohort. The assay was immunoSEQ multiplex PCR, and TCRdb's table has in-frame clones only and misses some. The table has approximately 150,000 clones, roughly 86% seen once; the top ten hold roughly 3%. As concerns this clone: The antigen is undetermined.

This CDR3 spans 15 amino acids. V shed 8 bases and J shed 1 base, with 17 bases lying between them. Per the germline V gene, CDR1 is SEHNR and CDR2 is FQNEAQ (reference sequence). The sequenced material came from PBMCs. The receptor was isolated from a man aged 18 to 35 in good health and CMV-seropositive. The V and J genes are TRBV7-9 and TRBJ1-1; tentatively, D is TRBD1 (6 bases). The CDR3 region is CASRGAGRGNTEAFF. CDR3 nucleotide sequence: TGTGCCAGCCGGGGGGCAGGGAGGGGGAACACTGAAGCTTTCTTT.